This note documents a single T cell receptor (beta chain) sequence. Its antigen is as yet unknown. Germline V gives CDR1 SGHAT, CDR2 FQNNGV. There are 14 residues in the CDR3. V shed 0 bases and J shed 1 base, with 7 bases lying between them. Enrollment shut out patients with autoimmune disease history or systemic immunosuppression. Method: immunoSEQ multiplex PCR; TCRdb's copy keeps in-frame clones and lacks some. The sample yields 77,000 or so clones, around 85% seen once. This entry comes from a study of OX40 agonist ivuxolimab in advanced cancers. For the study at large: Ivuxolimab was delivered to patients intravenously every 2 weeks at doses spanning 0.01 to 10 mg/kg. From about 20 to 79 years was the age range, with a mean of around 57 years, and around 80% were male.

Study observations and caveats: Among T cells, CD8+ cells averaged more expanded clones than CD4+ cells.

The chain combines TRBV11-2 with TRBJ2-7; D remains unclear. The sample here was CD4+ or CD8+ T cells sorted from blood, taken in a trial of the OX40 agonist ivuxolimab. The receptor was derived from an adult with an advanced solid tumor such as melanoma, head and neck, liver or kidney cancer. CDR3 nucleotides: TGTGCCAGCAGCTTAGATCGGCAGTCCTACGAGCAGTACTTC. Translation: CASSLDRQSYEQYF.